Below, one T cell receptor (beta chain) is given with its context. This sample was included in a study of blood T cell repertoires in COVID-19. Study-level background: T cells, B-cell-depleted T cells, or PBMCs provided the cDNA or gDNA that served as material.

In the source study's methods: Amplification from reference gene primers served as the basis for estimated nucleated cell counts. The assay was immunoSEQ multiplex PCR, and TCRdb's table has in-frame clones only and misses some. D and trimming come from the DNA, and the V and J calls and clone size come from that table. The data contain around 280,000 clones, roughly 89% of them singletons. The V and J ends lost 11 bases and 0 bases respectively, with 13 bases between them. The germline V gene has CDR1 ENHRY and CDR2 SYGVKD. This CDR3 region has 13 residues. Sequencing used peripheral blood. The rearrangement links TRBV10-3 to TRBJ1-1, with a possible D match to TRBD1 (6 bases). This receptor was obtained from a woman in her 30s with COVID-19, enrolled during active disease. The CDR3 loop reads CASTGPMNTEAFF. The CDR3 DNA is TGTGCCTCGACAGGCCCCATGAACACTGAAGCTTTCTTT.